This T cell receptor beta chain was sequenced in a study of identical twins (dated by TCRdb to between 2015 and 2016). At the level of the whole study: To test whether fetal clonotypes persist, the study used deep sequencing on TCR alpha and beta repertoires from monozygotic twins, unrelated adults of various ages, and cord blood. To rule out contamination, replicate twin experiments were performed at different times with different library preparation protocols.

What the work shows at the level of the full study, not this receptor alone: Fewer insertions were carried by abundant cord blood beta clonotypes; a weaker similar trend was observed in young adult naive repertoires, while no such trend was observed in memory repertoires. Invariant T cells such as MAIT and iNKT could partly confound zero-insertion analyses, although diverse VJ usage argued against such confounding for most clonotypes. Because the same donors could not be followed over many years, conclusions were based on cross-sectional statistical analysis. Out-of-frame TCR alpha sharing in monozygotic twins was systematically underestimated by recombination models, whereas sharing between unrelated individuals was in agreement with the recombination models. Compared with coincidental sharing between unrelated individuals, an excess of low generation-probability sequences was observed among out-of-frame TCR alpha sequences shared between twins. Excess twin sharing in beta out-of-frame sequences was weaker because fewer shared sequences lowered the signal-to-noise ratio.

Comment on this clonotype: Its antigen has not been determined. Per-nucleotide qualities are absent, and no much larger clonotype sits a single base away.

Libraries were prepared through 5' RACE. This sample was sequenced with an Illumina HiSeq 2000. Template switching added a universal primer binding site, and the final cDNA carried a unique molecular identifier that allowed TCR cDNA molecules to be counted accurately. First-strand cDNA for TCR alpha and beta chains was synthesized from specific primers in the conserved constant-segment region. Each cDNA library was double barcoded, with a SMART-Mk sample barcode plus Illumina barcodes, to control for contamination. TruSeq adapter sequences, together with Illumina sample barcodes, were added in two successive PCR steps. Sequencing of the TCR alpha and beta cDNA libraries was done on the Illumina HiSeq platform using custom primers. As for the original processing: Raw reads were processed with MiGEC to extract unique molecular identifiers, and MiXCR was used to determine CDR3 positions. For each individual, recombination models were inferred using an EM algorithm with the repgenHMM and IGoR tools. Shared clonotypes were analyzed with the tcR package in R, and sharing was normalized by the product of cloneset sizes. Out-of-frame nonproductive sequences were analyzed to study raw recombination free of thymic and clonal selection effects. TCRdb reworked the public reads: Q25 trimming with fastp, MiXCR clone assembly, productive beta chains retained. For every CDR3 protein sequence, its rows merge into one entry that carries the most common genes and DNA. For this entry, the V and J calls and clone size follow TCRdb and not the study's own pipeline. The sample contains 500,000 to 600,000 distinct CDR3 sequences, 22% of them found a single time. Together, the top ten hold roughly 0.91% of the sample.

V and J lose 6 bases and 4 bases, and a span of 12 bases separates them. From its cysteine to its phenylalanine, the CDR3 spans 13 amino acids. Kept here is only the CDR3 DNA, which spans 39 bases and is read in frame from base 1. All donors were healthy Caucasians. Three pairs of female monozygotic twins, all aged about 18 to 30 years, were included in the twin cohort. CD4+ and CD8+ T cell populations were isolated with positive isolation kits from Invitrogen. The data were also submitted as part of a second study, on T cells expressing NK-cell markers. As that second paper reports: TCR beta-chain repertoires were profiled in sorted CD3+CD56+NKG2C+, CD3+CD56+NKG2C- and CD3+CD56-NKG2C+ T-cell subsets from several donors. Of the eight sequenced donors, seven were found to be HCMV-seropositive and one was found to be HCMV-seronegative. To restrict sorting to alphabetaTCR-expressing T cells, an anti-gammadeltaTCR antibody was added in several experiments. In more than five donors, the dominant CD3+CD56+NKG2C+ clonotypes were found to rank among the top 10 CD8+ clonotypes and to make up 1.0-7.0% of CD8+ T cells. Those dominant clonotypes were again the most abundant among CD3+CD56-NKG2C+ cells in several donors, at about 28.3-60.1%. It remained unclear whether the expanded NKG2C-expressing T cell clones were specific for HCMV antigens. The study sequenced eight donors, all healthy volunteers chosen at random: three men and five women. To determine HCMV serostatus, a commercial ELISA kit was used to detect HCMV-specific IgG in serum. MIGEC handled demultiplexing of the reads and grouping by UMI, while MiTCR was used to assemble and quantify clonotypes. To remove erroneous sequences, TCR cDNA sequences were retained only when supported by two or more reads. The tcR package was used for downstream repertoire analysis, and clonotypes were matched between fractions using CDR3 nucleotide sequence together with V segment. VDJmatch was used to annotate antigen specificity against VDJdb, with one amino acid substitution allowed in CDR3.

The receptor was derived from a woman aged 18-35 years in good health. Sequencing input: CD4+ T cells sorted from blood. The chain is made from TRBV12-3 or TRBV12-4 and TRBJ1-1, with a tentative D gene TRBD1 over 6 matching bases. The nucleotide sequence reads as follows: TGTGCCAGCAGGTCAGGGGTTGCCACTGAAGCTTTCTTT. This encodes CASRSGVATEAFF.